This T cell receptor beta chain is from a study of spatial heterogeneity in lung cancer. Background on the study: Fewer alpha-chain than beta-chain sequences were consistently detected. In raw reads, more than 9.5 appearances on average were recorded for each unique TCR and UMI combination.

V gave up 5 bases and J gave up 6 bases, with 21 bases separating them. CDR1 MDHEN and CDR2 SYDVKM come from the germline V gene. The CDR3 covers 16 residues. TCRdb used MiXCR to reprocess the 5' RACE reads, holding one entry per CDR3 protein. The table includes some 6,100 distinct CDR3 sequences, roughly an eighth detected once. Time point reported: sample taken at primary tumor resection. Unsorted whole RNA from tumor, nontumor lung or frozen PBMC underwent sequencing. There were some 70 donors, all of them untreated patients with early-stage non-small cell lung cancer. This clonotype was observed at least ten times.

The material was normal lung tissue next to the tumor, obtained at surgery. V gene TRBV28 combines with J gene TRBJ2-3, with D perhaps being TRBD1 or TRBD2 (6 bases each). This receptor was taken from a male donor with early-stage non-small cell lung cancer. Written as DNA, the CDR3 is TGTGCCAGCAGTCCTCTCAACCGGGGGCCTGAGGATACGCAGTATTTT. Translation: CASSPLNRGPEDTQYF.